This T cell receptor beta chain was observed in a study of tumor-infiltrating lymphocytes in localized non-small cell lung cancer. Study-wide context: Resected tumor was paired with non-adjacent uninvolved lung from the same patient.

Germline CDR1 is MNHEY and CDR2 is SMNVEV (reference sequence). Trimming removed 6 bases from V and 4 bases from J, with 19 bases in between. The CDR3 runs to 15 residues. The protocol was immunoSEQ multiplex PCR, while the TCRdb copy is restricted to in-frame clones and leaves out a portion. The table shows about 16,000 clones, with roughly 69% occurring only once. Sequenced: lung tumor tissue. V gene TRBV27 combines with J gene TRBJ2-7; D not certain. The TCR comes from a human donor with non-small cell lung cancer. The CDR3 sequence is CASSPLHAGSYEQYF. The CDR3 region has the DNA TGTGCCAGCAGCCCCCTCCATGCAGGTTCATACGAGCAGTACTTC.